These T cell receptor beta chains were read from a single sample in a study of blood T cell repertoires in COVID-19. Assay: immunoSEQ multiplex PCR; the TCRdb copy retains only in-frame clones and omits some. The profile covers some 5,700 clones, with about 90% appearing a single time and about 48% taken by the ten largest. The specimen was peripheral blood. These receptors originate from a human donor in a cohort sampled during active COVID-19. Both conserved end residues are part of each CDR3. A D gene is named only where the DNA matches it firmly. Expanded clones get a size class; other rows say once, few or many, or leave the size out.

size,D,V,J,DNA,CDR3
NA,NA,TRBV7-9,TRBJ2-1,TGTGCCAGCAGCTTATTCAGCTCCTACAATGAGCAGTTCTTC,CASSLFSSYNEQFF
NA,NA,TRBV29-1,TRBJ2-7,TGCAGCGTTGAACCGATGGGGAGCGAGCAGTACTTC,CSVEPMGSEQYF
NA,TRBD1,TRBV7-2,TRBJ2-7,TGTGCCAGCAGCTCGCTCTTAGGGACAGGGGGGTCGCGGGAGCAGTACTTC,CASSSLLGTGGSREQYF
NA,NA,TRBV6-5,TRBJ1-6,TGTGCCAGCAGTTTACAGGGCTCGTCCTATAATTCACCCCTCCACTTT,CASSLQGSSYNSPLHF
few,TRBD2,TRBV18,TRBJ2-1,TGTGCCAGCTCCGAGACTAGCGCACTCGGTGAGCAGTTCTTC,CASSETSALGEQFF
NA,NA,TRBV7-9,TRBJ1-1,TGTGCCGTAGGGAGGGGCCCTATGAACACTGAAGCTTTCTTT,CAVGRGPMNTEAFF
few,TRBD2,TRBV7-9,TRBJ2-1,TGTGCCAGCAGCCCGGGACTAGGCTACAATGAGCAGTTCTTC,CASSPGLGYNEQFF
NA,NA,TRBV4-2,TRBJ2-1,TGTGCCAGCAGCCAATCCACGGGAGAGTACAATGAGCAGTTCTTC,CASSQSTGEYNEQFF
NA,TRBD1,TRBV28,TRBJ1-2,TGTGCCAGCAGCCACGGACAGGACAAGGGCTACACCTTC,CASSHGQDKGYTF
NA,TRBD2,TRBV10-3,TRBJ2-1,TGTGCCATCAGTGATCCTGTAGCGGGAGGGGACTACAATGAGCAGTTCTTC,CAISDPVAGGDYNEQFF
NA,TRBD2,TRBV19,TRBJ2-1,TGTGCCAGTAGTACTTTAAGCGGGACGCGCAATGAGCAGTTCTTC,CASSTLSGTRNEQFF